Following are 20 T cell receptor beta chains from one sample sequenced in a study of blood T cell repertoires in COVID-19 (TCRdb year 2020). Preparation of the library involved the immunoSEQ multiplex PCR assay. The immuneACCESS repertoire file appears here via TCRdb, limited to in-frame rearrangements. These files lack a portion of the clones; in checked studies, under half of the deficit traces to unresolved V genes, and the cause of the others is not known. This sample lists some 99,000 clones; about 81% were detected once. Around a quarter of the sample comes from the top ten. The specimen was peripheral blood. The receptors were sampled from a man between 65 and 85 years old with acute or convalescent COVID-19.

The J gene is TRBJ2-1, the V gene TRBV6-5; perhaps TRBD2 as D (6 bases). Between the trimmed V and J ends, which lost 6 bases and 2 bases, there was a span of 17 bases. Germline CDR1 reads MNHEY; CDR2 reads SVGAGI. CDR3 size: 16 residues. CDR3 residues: CASRYGDGRPYNEQFF. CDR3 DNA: TGTGCCAGCAGATACGGGGACGGGAGACCCTACAATGAGCAGTTCTTC.

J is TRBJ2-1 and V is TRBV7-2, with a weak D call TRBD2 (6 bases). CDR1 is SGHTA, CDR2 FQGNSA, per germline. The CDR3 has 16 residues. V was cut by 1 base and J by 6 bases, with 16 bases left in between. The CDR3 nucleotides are TGTGCCAGCAGCTTAGGGCCACGTCTAGCGTCCAATGAGCAGTTCTTC. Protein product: CASSLGPRLASNEQFF. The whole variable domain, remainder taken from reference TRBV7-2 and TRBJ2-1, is GAGVSQSPSNKVTEKGKDVELRCDPISGHTALYWYRQSLGQGLEFLIYFQGNSAPDKSGLPSDRFSAERTGGSVSTLTIQRTQQEDSAVYLCASSLGPRLASNEQFFGPGTRLTVL.

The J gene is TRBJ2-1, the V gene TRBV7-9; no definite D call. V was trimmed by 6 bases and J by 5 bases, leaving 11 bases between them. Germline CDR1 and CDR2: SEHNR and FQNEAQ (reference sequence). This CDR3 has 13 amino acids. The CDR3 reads CASSVVRDNEQFF. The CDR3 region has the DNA TGTGCCAGCAGTGTTGTGAGAGACAATGAGCAGTTCTTC. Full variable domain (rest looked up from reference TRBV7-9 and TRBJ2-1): DTGVSQNPRHKITKRGQNVTFRCDPISEHNRLYWYRQTLGQGPEFLTYFQNEAQLEKSRLLSDRFSAERPKGSFSTLEIQRTEQGDSAMYLCASSVVRDNEQFFGPGTRLTVL.

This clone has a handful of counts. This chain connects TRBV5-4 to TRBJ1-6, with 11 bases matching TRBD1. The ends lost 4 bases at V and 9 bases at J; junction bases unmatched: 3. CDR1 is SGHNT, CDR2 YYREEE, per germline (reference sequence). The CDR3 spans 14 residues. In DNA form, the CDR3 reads TGTGCCAGCAGCCCGGACAGGGGGCGTTCACCCCTCCACTTT. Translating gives CASSPDRGRSPLHF.

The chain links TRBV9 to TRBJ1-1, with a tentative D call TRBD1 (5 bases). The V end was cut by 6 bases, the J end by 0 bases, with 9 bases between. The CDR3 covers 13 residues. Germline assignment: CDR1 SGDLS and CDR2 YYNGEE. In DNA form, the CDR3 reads TGTGCCAGCACCGCGACAGTGAACACTGAAGCTTTCTTT. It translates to CASTATVNTEAFF.

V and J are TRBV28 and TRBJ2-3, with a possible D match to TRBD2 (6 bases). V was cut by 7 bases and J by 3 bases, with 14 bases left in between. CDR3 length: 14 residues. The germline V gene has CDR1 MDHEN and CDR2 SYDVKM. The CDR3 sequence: CASMSGGLTDTQYF. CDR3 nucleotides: TGTGCCAGCATGTCCGGGGGATTAACAGATACGCAGTATTTT.

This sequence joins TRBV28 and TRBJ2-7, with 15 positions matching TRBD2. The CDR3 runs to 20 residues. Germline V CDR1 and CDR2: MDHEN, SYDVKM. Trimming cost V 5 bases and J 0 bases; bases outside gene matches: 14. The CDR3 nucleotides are TGTGCCAGCAGTCGGACTAGCGGGAGGGCCCGTTTCACAAGCTCCTACGAGCAGTACTTC. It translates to CASSRTSGRARFTSSYEQYF.

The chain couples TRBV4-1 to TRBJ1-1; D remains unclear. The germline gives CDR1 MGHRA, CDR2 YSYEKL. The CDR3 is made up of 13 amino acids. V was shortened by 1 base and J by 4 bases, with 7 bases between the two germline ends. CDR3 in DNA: TGCGCCAGCAGCCAAGTCGCTATCACTGAAGCTTTCTTT. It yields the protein CASSQVAITEAFF.

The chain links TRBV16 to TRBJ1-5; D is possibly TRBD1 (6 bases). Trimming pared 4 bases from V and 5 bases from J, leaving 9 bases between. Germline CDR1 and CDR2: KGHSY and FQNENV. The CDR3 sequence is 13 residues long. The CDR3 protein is CASSLTGYQPQHF. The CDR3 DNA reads TGTGCCAGCAGCCTCACAGGGTATCAGCCCCAGCATTTT.

The CDR3 coding sequence is TGTGCCAGCAGCTCAGACAGGGGGGCTTACAATGAGCAGTTCTTC. This encodes CASSSDRGAYNEQFF. This chain links TRBV11-2 with TRBJ2-1; 9 bases match TRBD1. V shed 4 bases and J 4 bases; nucleotides not matched to a gene: 5. Germline CDR1 is SGHAT and CDR2 is FQNNGV. The CDR3 runs 15 residues.

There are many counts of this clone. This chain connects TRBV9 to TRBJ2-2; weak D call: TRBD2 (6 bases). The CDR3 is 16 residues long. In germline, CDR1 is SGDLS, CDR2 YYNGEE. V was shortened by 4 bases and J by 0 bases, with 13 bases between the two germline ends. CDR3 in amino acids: CASSPTTGANTGELFF. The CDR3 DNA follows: TGTGCCAGCAGCCCCACCACGGGGGCGAACACCGGGGAGCTGTTTTTT. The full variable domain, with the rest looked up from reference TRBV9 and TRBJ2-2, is DSGVTQTPKHLITATGQRVTLRCSPRSGDLSVYWYQQSLDQGLQFLIQYYNGEERAKGNILERFSAQQFPDLHSELNLSSLELGDSALYFCASSPTTGANTGELFFGEGSRLTVL.

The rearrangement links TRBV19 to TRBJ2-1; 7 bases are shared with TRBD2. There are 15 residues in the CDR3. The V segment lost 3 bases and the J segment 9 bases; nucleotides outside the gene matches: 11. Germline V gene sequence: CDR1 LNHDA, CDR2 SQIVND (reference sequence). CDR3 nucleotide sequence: TGTGCCAGTAGTATGTTAGGCGGGAGTCTGGGTGAGCAGTTCTTC. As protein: CASSMLGGSLGEQFF.

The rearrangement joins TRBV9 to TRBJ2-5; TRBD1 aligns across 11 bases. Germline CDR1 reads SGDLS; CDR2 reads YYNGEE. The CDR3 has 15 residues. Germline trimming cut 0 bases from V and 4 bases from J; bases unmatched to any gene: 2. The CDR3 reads CASSVGTGGTETQYF. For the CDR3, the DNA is TGTGCCAGCAGCGTAGGGACAGGGGGCACAGAGACCCAGTACTTC. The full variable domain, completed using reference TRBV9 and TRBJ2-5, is DSGVTQTPKHLITATGQRVTLRCSPRSGDLSVYWYQQSLDQGLQFLIQYYNGEERAKGNILERFSAQQFPDLHSELNLSSLELGDSALYFCASSVGTGGTETQYFGPGTRLLVL.

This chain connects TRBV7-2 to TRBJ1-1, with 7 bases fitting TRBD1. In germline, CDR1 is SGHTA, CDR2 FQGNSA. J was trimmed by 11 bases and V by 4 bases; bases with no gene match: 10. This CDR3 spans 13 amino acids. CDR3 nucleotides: TGTGCCAGCAGCTCTGATGACAGGGTGCACGCTTTCTTT. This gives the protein CASSSDDRVHAFF.

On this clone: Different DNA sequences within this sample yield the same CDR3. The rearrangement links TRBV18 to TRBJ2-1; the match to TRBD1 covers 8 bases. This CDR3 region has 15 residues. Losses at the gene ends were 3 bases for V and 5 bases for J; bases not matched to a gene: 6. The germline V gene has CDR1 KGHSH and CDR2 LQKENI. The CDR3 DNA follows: TGTGCCAGCTCACCGAGGCAGGGGGCCAACAATGAGCAGTTCTTC. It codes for CASSPRQGANNEQFF.

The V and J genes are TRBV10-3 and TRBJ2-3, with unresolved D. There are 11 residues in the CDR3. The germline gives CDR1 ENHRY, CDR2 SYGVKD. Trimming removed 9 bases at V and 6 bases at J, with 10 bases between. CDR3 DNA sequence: TGTGCCATAACGACTGGGGATACGCAGTATTTT. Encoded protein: CAITTGDTQYF.

DNA for the CDR3: TGTGCCAGCAGCAAAGGTCCTCGGGAAATGAGGCATGGTGAAGCTTTCTTT. This sequence encodes CASSKGPREMRHGEAFF. The chain joins TRBV21-1 to TRBJ1-1. TRBV21-1 is reported as a pseudogene. The CDR3 runs to 17 residues.

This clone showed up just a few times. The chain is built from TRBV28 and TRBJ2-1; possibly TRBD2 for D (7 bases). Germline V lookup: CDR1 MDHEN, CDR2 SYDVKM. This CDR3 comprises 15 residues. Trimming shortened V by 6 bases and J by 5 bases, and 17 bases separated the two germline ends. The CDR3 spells CASSLGGGAHNEQFF. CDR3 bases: TGTGCCAGCAGCCTTGGAGGGGGGGCGCACAATGAGCAGTTCTTC.

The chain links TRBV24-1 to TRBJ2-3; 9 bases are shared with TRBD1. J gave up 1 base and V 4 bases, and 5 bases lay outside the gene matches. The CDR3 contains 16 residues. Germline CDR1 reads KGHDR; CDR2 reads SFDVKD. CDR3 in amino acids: CATSEAGQGGTDTQYF. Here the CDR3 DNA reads TGTGCCACCAGTGAGGCGGGACAGGGTGGCACAGATACGCAGTATTTT.

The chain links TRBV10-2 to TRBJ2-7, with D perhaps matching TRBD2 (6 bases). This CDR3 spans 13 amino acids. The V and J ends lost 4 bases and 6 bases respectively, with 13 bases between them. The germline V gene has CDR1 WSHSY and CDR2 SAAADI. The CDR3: CASSGRYGGEQYF. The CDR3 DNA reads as TGCGCCAGCAGTGGGCGGTACGGGGGCGAGCAGTACTTC.